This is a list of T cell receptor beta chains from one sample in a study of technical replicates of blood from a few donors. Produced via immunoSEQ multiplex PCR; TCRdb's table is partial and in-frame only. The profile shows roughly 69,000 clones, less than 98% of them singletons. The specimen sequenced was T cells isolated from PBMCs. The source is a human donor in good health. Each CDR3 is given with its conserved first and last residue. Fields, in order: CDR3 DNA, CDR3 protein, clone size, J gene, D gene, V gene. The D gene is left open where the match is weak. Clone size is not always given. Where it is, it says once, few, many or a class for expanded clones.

DNA: TGTGCCAGCTCACCCAGACAGGATATGAACACTGAAGCTTTCTTT
CDR3: CASSPRQDMNTEAFF
size: .
J: TRBJ1-1
D: .
V: TRBV18

DNA: TGTGCCAGCAGCGGGGGACAGAACTATGGCTACACCTTC
CDR3: CASSGGQNYGYTF
size: once
J: TRBJ1-2
D: TRBD1
V: TRBV5-4

DNA: TGTGCCATCAGTGACGCCCTAGCGGGAGTGAAAGATACGCAGTATTTT
CDR3: CAISDALAGVKDTQYF
size: .
J: TRBJ2-3
D: TRBD2
V: TRBV10-3

DNA: TGTGCCAGCAGCCAAGTTTTAGCGGGAGTTACTGAGCAGTTCTTC
CDR3: CASSQVLAGVTEQFF
size: .
J: TRBJ2-1
D: TRBD2
V: TRBV4-2

DNA: TGTGCCAGCAGTACAGTAGGAGGCACCATATATTTT
CDR3: CASSTVGGTIYF
size: .
J: TRBJ1-3
D: .
V: TRBV25-1

DNA: TGTGCCTGGAGTGGTATCGGGAGTTATGAGCAGTTCTTC
CDR3: CAWSGIGSYEQFF
size: .
J: TRBJ2-1
D: .
V: TRBV30

DNA: TGTGCCACCAGCAGAGATGAGGTGACTGAAGCTTTCTTT
CDR3: CATSRDEVTEAFF
size: .
J: TRBJ1-1
D: .
V: TRBV15

DNA: TGCGCCAGCAGCACGGGACTAGCGGGAGGGGGTGAGCAGTTCTTC
CDR3: CASSTGLAGGGEQFF
size: .
J: TRBJ2-1
D: TRBD2
V: TRBV5-1

DNA: TGTGCCAGCAGAGGACTAGCGGGAGGAGGAGAAGGGTCCTACAATGAGCAGTTCTTC
CDR3: CASRGLAGGGEGSYNEQFF
size: .
J: TRBJ2-1
D: TRBD2
V: TRBV2

DNA: TGCGCCAGCAGCTTGGCCGTTTACACTGAAGCTTTCTTT
CDR3: CASSLAVYTEAFF
size: .
J: TRBJ1-1
D: .
V: TRBV5-1

DNA: TGTGCCAGCTCACCGGGGGGGCACACAGATACGCAGTATTTT
CDR3: CASSPGGHTDTQYF
size: .
J: TRBJ2-3
D: .
V: TRBV18

DNA: TGTGCCAGCAGTTATATCTCTGGGGCCAACGTCCTGACTTTC
CDR3: CASSYISGANVLTF
size: .
J: TRBJ2-6
D: .
V: TRBV6-5

DNA: TGCAGCGCTACGGACAAACGCTCCTACAATGAGCAGTTCTTC
CDR3: CSATDKRSYNEQFF
size: once
J: TRBJ2-1
D: .
V: TRBV29-1

DNA: TGCGCCAGCAGTGAAACTGCCACAGATACGCAGTATTTT
CDR3: CASSETATDTQYF
size: .
J: TRBJ2-3
D: .
V: TRBV10-1

DNA: TGTGCCAGTAGTATATGGACAGGGGGCGCGAATCAGCCCCAGCATTTT
CDR3: CASSIWTGGANQPQHF
size: .
J: TRBJ1-5
D: TRBD1
V: TRBV19

DNA: TGCAGCGTTGAAGTGGGGACTAGCGCAGATACGCAGTATTTT
CDR3: CSVEVGTSADTQYF
size: .
J: TRBJ2-3
D: TRBD2
V: TRBV29-1

DNA: TGTGCCTGGACAGTTCGGGGCTATGGCTACACCTTC
CDR3: CAWTVRGYGYTF
size: .
J: TRBJ1-2
D: .
V: TRBV30

DNA: TGTGCCAGCAGCTTAGGACAGGGGGACAAGCAGTTCTTC
CDR3: CASSLGQGDKQFF
size: .
J: TRBJ2-1
D: TRBD1
V: TRBV7-6

DNA: TGTGCCAGCAGCGTAGATTTCAGGACAGGGGGCGAGCAGTACTTC
CDR3: CASSVDFRTGGEQYF
size: .
J: TRBJ2-7
D: TRBD1
V: TRBV9

DNA: TGTGCCAGCTCAAAACAGGAAAAACTGTTTTTT
CDR3: CASSKQEKLFF
size: .
J: TRBJ1-4
D: .
V: TRBV18

DNA: TGTGCCAGCAGCTCGGACAGCGCTATTCAGTACTTC
CDR3: CASSSDSAIQYF
size: .
J: TRBJ2-4
D: .
V: TRBV5-4

DNA: TGTGCCAGCAGCCAAGTTGGAGGCTCCTACGAGCAGTACTTC
CDR3: CASSQVGGSYEQYF
size: once
J: TRBJ2-7
D: .
V: TRBV14

DNA: TGCGCCAGCAGCTTCGGGACAGGACCCTACGAGCAGTACTTC
CDR3: CASSFGTGPYEQYF
size: .
J: TRBJ2-7
D: TRBD1
V: TRBV5-1

DNA: TGCAGCGTTGTGGTTAGCTACGAGCAGTACTTC
CDR3: CSVVVSYEQYF
size: once
J: TRBJ2-7
D: .
V: TRBV29-1

DNA: TGTGCCATCACGGGGACAGCAACTTACGAGCAGTACTTC
CDR3: CAITGTATYEQYF
size: .
J: TRBJ2-7
D: TRBD1
V: TRBV10-3

DNA: TGTGCCAGCAGTCTAAAACAGGCCACCGGGGAGCTGTTTTTT
CDR3: CASSLKQATGELFF
size: .
J: TRBJ2-2
D: .
V: TRBV25-1

DNA: TGTGCCAGCAGCTTAAAGCAGAGGGAAGCTTTCTTT
CDR3: CASSLKQREAFF
size: .
J: TRBJ1-1
D: .
V: TRBV5-6

DNA: TGTGCCAGCGGCCTTTCTCAGGGGTGGGCAGATACGCAGTATTTT
CDR3: CASGLSQGWADTQYF
size: once
J: TRBJ2-3
D: .
V: TRBV28

DNA: TGTGCCAGCTTTGGGCCACTAGCGGGAGGGGTTTACGAGCAGTACTTC
CDR3: CASFGPLAGGVYEQYF
size: .
J: TRBJ2-7
D: TRBD2
V: TRBV5-5

DNA: TGTGCCAGCACCCTAACAGGGCTCTCCAATCCAATCACTGAAGCTTTCTTT
CDR3: CASTLTGLSNPITEAFF
size: .
J: TRBJ1-1
D: .
V: TRBV28

DNA: TGTGCCAGCAGCTCCCCTTACAATGAGCAGTTCTTC
CDR3: CASSSPYNEQFF
size: .
J: TRBJ2-1
D: .
V: TRBV7-6

DNA: TGTGCCAGCAGCTCAATCAGGGAGGTGGACACTGAAGCTTTCTTT
CDR3: CASSSIREVDTEAFF
size: .
J: TRBJ1-1
D: .
V: TRBV7-3

DNA: TGTGCCAGTAGTATAGATCGAGGGTTAATGAGGGAACTGTTTTTT
CDR3: CASSIDRGLMRELFF
size: .
J: TRBJ1-4
D: .
V: TRBV19

DNA: TGTGCCAGCACAATTCGGAGCAATCAGCCCCAGCATTTT
CDR3: CASTIRSNQPQHF
size: .
J: TRBJ1-5
D: .
V: TRBV2

DNA: TGTGCCAGCAGCGGGAGGGTATCCGGGAGTGCAGATACGCAGTATTTT
CDR3: CASSGRVSGSADTQYF
size: .
J: TRBJ2-3
D: TRBD2
V: TRBV7-6

DNA: TGTGCCAGCAGTTACAGCCCCTACAATGAGCAGTTCTTC
CDR3: CASSYSPYNEQFF
size: .
J: TRBJ2-1
D: .
V: TRBV6-5

DNA: TGTGCCAGCAGGTCCCCCGGGACAGGGAATTTACGGCAGTACTTC
CDR3: CASRSPGTGNLRQYF
size: once
J: TRBJ2-7
D: TRBD1
V: TRBV7-2

DNA: TGTGCCAGCAGCGTAGAAGGCGGGAGGAGTGGGAATGAGCAGTTCTTC
CDR3: CASSVEGGRSGNEQFF
size: .
J: TRBJ2-1
D: TRBD2
V: TRBV9

DNA: TGTGCCAGCAGTTTAACAACTGGAGGGGCCCAGCCCCAGCATTTT
CDR3: CASSLTTGGAQPQHF
size: .
J: TRBJ1-5
D: .
V: TRBV28

DNA: TGTGCCAGCTCTGACGGGGCAACTAATGAAAAACTGTTTTTT
CDR3: CASSDGATNEKLFF
size: .
J: TRBJ1-4
D: .
V: TRBV28

DNA: TGTGCCAGCAAAGGTCAGACAGGGGCTTACTATGGCTACACCTTC
CDR3: CASKGQTGAYYGYTF
size: .
J: TRBJ1-2
D: TRBD1
V: TRBV28

DNA: TGCGCCAGCAGCCCTCCGGGACAAACCTACGAGCAGTACTTC
CDR3: CASSPPGQTYEQYF
size: .
J: TRBJ2-7
D: .
V: TRBV5-1

DNA: TGTGCCAGCGGACCCTCCGGGGGTTATCAGCCCCAGCATTTT
CDR3: CASGPSGGYQPQHF
size: .
J: TRBJ1-5
D: .
V: TRBV6-1

DNA: TGTGCCAGCAGTCCCCCCCCCACCGGGACAGGGGTTGACGAGCAGTACTTC
CDR3: CASSPPPTGTGVDEQYF
size: .
J: TRBJ2-7
D: TRBD1
V: TRBV28